This TCR beta chain was obtained from a study of T cell clones after liver transplantation. Sequencing used immunoSEQ multiplex PCR; TCRdb keeps in-frame clones, though not all of them. This sample has about 71,000 clones, with about four fifths found just once. CDR1 is GTSNPN, CDR2 SVGIG, per germline (reference sequence). V lost 3 bases to trimming and J lost 1 base, with 12 bases between them. The CDR3 is 15 residues long. The source material was CD4+ T cells from blood, sampled 12 months after liver transplant. The sequence derives from a human patient who received a liver transplant. Some T cells may arise from the graft donor. The chain is built from TRBV30 and TRBJ1-4; no reliable D call. The CDR3 nucleotides read TGTGCCTGGAGCCGAGATTGGGGAACTAATGAAAAACTGTTTTTT. Amino acids: CAWSRDWGTNEKLFF.